This T cell receptor (beta chain) was recovered during a study of blood T cell repertoires in COVID-19. For the study at large: Sample material is recorded as cDNA or gDNA derived from T cells, B-cell-depleted T cells, or PBMCs.

Libraries were prepared by immunoSEQ multiplex PCR; TCRdb keeps only in-frame clonotypes and omits some of them. This table holds approximately 60,000 clones, approximately 79% found once. Trimming took off 5 bases at V and 7 bases at J, with 14 bases between the two ends. CDR1 and CDR2 from the germline V gene are SGHTA and FQGNSA. The CDR3 runs 14 residues. This clonotype was sampled from a man in his fifties or sixties with acute or convalescent COVID-19. The chain has TRBV7-2 and TRBJ1-4; no definite D call. Sequencing was performed on peripheral blood. The CDR3 region is CASSPRRSGEKLFF. In DNA, the CDR3 is TGTGCCAGCAGCCCTAGGAGGTCGGGTGAAAAACTGTTTTTT. Using reference TRBV7-2 and TRBJ1-4 for the parts outside the CDR3, the full variable domain is GAGVSQSPSNKVTEKGKDVELRCDPISGHTALYWYRQSLGQGLEFLIYFQGNSAPDKSGLPSDRFSAERTGGSVSTLTIQRTQQEDSAVYLCASSPRRSGEKLFFGSGTQLSVL.